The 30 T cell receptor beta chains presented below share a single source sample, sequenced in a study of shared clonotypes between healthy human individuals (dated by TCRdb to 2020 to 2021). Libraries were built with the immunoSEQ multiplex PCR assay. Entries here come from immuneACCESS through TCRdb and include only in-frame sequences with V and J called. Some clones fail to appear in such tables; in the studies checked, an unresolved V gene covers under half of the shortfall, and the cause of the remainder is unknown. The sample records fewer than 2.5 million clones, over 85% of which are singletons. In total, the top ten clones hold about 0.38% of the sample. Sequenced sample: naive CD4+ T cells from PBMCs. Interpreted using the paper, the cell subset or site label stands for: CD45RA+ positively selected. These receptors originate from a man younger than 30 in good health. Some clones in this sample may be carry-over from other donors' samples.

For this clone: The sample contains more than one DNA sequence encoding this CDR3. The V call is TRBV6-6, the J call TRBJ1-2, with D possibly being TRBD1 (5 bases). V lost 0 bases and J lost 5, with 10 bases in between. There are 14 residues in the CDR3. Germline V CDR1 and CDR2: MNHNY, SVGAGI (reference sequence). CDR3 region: CASSYSGTEYGYTF. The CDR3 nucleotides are TGTGCCAGCAGTTACTCGGGGACGGAATATGGCTACACCTTC.

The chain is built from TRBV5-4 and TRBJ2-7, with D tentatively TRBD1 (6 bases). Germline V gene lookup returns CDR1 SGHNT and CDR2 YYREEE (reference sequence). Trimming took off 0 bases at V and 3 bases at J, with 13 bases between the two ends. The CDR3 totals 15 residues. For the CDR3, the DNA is TGTGCCAGCAGCTTGGAAGGCGGCAGGGGCTACGAGCAGTACTTC. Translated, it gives CASSLEGGRGYEQYF.

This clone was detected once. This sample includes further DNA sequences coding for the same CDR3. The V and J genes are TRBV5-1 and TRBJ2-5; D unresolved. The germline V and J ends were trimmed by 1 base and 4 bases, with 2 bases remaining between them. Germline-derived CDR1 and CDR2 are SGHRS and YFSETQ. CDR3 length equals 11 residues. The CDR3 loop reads CASSLLETQYF. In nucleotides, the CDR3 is TGCGCCAGCAGCTTGCTAGAGACCCAGTACTTC.

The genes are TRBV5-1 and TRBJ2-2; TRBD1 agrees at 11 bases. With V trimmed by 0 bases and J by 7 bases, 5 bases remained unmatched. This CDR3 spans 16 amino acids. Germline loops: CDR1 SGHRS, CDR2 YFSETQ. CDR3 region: CASSLGTGGTDGELFF. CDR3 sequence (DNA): TGCGCCAGCAGCTTGGGGACAGGGGGCACGGACGGGGAGCTGTTTTTT.

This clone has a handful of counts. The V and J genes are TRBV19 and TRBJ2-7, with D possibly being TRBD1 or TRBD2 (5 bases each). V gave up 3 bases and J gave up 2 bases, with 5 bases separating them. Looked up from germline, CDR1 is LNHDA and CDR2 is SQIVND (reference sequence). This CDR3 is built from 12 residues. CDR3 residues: CASSMGAYEQYF. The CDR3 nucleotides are TGTGCCAGTAGTATGGGGGCCTACGAGCAGTACTTC.

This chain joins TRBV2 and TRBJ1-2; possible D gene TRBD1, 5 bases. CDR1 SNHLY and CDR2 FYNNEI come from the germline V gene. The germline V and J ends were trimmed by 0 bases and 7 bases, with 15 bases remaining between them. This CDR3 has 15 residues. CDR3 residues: CASSEAAGREVGYTF. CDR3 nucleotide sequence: TGTGCCAGCAGTGAAGCAGCCGGCAGGGAGGTTGGCTACACCTTC.

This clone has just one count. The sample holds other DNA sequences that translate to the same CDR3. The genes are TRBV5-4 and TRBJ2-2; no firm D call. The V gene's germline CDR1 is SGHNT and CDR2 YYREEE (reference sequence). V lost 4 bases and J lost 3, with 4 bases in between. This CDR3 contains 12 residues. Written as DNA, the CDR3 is TGTGCCAGCAGCCTCGACACCGGGGAGCTGTTTTTT. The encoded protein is CASSLDTGELFF.

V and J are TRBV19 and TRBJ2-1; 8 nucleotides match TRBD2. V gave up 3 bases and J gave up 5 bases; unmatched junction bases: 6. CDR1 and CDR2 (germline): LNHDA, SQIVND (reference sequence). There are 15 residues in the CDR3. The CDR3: CASSIRLARNNEQFF. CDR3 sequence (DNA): TGTGCCAGTAGTATCCGACTAGCGAGGAACAATGAGCAGTTCTTC.

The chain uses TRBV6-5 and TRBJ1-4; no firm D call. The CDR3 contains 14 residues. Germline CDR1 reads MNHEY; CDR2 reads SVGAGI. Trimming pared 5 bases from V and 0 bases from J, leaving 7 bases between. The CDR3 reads CASSTMPTNEKLFF. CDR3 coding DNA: TGTGCCAGCAGTACCATGCCAACTAATGAAAAACTGTTTTTT.

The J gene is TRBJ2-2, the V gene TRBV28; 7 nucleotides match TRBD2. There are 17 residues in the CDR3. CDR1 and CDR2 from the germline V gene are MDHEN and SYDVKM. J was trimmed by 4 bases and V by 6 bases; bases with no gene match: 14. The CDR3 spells CASSRPGGGRPTGELFF. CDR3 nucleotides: TGTGCCAGCAGCCGACCGGGGGGAGGTAGACCCACCGGGGAGCTGTTTTTT.

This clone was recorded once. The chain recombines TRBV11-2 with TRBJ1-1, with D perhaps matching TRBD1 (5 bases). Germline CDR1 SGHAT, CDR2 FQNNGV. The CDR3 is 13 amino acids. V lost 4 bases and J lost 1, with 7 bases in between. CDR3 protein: CASSWGRNTEAFF. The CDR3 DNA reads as TGTGCCAGCAGCTGGGGGAGGAACACTGAAGCTTTCTTT.

This chain's CDR3 is CASSLGRQGTYEQYF. The CDR3 DNA reads as TGTGCCAGCAGCTTAGGTCGACAGGGCACCTACGAGCAGTACTTC. The rearrangement links TRBV7-2 to TRBJ2-7; 7 bases are shared with TRBD1. The CDR3 contains 15 residues. The junction had 5 bases not matched to a gene; V was cut back by 1 base and J by 2 bases. Germline V gives CDR1 SGHTA, CDR2 FQGNSA.

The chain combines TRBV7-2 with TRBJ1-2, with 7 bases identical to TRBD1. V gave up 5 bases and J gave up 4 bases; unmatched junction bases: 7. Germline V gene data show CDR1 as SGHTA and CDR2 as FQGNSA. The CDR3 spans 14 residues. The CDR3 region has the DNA TGTGCCAGCAGCATGTACCAGGGGGGCTATGGCTACACCTTC. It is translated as CASSMYQGGYGYTF.

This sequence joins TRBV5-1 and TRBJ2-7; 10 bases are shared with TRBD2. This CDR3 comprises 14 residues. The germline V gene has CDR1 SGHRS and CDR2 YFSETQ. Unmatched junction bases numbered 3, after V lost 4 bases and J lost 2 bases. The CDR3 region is CASSVAGGTYEQYF. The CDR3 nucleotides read TGCGCCAGCAGCGTAGCGGGAGGCACCTACGAGCAGTACTTC. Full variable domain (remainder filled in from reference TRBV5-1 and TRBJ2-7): KAGVTQTPRYLIKTRGQQVTLSCSPISGHRSVSWYQQTPGQGLQFLFEYFSETQRNKGNFPGRFSGRQFSNSRSEMNVSTLELGDSALYLCASSVAGGTYEQYFGPGTRLTVT.

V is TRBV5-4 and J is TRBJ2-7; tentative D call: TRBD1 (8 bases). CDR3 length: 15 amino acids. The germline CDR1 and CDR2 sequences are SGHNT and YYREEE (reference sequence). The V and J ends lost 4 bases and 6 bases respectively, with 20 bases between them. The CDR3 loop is CASSPLPQGGSEQYF. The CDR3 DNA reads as TGTGCCAGCAGCCCGCTCCCACAGGGGGGGAGCGAGCAGTACTTC.

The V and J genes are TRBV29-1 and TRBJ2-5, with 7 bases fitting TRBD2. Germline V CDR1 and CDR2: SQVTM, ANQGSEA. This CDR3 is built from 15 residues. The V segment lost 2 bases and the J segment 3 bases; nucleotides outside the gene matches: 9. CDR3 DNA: TGCAGCGTTGAACAGTCTCGGCTAGCGGAAGAGACCCAGTACTTC. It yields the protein CSVEQSRLAEETQYF.

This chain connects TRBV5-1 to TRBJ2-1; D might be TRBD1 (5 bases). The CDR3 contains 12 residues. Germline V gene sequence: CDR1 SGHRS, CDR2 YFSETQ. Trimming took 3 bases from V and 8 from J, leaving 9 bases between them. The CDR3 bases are TGCGCCAGCAGCTCTAGGGGTGATGAGCAGTTCTTC. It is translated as CASSSRGDEQFF.

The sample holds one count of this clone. CDR3 loop: CASSWSQPDYGYTF. CDR3 nucleotide sequence: TGTGCCAGCAGCTGGTCACAGCCGGACTATGGCTACACCTTC. V is TRBV5-8 and J is TRBJ1-2, with no clear D. This CDR3 spans 14 amino acids. The germline gives CDR1 SGHTS, CDR2 YDEGEE. V was pared by 3 bases and J by 3 bases, with 12 bases between. Complete variable domain (other parts from reference TRBV5-8 and TRBJ1-2): EAGVTQSPTHLIKTRGQQATLRCSPISGHTSVYWYQQALGLGLQFLLWYDEGEERNRGNFPPRFSGRQFPNYSSELNVNALELEDSALYLCASSWSQPDYGYTFGSGTRLTVV.

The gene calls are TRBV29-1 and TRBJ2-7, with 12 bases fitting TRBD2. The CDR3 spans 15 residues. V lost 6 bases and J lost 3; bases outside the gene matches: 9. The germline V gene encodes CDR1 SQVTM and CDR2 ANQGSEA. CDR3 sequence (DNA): TGCAGCGTCGCTAAAAGACTAGCGGGGGACTACGAGCAGTACTTC. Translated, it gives CSVAKRLAGDYEQYF.

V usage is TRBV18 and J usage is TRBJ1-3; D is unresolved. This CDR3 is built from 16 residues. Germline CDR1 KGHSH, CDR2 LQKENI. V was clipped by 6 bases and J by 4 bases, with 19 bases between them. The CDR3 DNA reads TGTGCCAGCTCCCCAAATATTGACTTGGGCGGAAACACCATATATTTT. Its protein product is CASSPNIDLGGNTIYF.

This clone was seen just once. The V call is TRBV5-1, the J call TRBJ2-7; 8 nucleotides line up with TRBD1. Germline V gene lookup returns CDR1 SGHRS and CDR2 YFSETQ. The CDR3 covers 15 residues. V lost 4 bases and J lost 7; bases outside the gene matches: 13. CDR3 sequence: CASSANTGTGGEQYF. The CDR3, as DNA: TGCGCCAGCAGCGCAAATACCGGGACAGGAGGGGAGCAGTACTTC.

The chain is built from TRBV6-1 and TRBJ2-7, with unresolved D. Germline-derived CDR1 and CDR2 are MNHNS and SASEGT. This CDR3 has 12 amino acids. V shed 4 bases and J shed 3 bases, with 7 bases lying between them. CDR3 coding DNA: TGTGCCAGCAGTGCTAGGGTCTACGAGCAGTACTTC. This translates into CASSARVYEQYF.

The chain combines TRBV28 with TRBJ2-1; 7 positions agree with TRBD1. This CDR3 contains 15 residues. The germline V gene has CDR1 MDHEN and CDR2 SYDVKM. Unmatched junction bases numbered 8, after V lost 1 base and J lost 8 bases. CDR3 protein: CASSLLGRGSYEQFF. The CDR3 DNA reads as TGTGCCAGCAGTTTATTGGGCAGGGGGTCCTATGAGCAGTTCTTC. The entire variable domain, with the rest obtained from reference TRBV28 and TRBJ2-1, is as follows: DVKVTQSSRYLVKRTGEKVFLECVQDMDHENMFWYRQDPGLGLRLIYFSYDVKMKEKGDIPEGYSVSREKKERFSLILESASTNQTSMYLCASSLLGRGSYEQFFGPGTRLTVL.

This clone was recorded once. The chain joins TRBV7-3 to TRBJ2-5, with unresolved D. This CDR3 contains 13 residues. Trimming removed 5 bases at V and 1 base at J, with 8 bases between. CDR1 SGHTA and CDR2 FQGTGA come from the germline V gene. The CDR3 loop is CASSQLGQETQYF. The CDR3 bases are TGTGCCAGCAGCCAACTTGGCCAAGAGACCCAGTACTTC.

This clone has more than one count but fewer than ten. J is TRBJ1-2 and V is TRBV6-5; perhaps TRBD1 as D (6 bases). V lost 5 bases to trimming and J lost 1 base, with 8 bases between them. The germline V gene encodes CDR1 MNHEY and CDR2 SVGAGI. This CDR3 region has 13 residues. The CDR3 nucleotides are TGTGCCAGCAGTCGACAGGATAACTATGGCTACACCTTC. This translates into CASSRQDNYGYTF.

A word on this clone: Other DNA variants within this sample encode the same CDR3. The CDR3 region has the DNA TGTGCCAGCGGGGGGGGAGGCAATCAGCCCCAGCATTTT. Protein product: CASGGGGNQPQHF. The gene calls are TRBV7-2 and TRBJ1-5, with D possibly being TRBD1 (5 bases). V was cut by 8 bases and J by 2 bases, with 10 bases left in between. The germline V gene has CDR1 SGHTA and CDR2 FQGNSA. The CDR3 spans 13 residues.

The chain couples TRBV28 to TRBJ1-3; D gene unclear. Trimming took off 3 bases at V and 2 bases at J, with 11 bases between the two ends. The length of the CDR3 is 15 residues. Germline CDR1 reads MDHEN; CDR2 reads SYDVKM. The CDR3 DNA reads TGTGCCAGCAGTTTCTGGAATCCAACTGGAAACACCATATATTTT. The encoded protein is CASSFWNPTGNTIYF.

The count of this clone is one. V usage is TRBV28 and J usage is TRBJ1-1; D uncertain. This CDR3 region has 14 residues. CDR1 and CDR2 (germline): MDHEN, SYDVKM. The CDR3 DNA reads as TGTGGCTACGAAGGATCAGGACGAAACACTGAAGCTTTCTTT. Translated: CGYEGSGRNTEAFF.

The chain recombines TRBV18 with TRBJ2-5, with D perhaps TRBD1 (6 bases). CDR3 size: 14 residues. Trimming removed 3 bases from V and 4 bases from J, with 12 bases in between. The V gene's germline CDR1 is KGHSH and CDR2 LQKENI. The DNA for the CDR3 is TGTGCCAGCTCACCCAGGTCAGGGGTAGAGACCCAGTACTTC. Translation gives CASSPRSGVETQYF.

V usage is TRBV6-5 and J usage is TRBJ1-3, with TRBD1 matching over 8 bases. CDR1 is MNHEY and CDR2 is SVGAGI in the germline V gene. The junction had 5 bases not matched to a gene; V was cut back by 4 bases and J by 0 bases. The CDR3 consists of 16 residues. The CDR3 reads CASSLQGGPSGNTIYF. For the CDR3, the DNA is TGTGCCAGCAGTTTACAGGGGGGTCCCTCTGGAAACACCATATATTTT.